This TCR beta chain stems from a study of cytomegalovirus exposure and HLA in healthy donors (dated by TCRdb to 2016 to 2017). About the investigation overall: An earlier analysis of 587 of the donors reported 276 Gb of sequence data and 95 million to 120 million unique TCR beta sequences obtained from about 179 million T cells. Around 320 gigabases of sequencing data and approximately 80 million unique TCR sequences were included in an early release covering about 620 HLA-typed donors. Among the approximately 430 genotyped donors, approximately 81% belonged to the genetic ancestry cluster associated with self-reported Caucasian donors. The aim of the study was to test whether cataloging public T cell receptors could identify signatures of past pathogen exposure. The T cell repertoires of 666 subjects were profiled by immunosequencing and related to cytomegalovirus serostatus. In addition to the first cohort of roughly 670 subjects, a separate validation cohort of 130 or so different subjects was used. To predict cytomegalovirus infection status, the study combined high-throughput TCR immunosequencing, statistical association of individual TCRs with disease status, and machine learning. In a later analysis, previously published TCR beta repertoires from 550 to 700 donors were re-analyzed and high-resolution HLA genotyping was added so that TCR occurrence patterns could be studied. In the later analysis, no new phenotypic data were used to find candidate immune exposures; instead, reliance was placed on TCR beta sequences and their occurrence across donors. An earlier analysis of fewer than 750 of the donors used high-throughput TCR beta sequencing to judge whether each TCR beta V gene segment behaved as functional or pseudogenic. Donor age, sex, ethnicity and CMV serostatus were compiled together with the repertoire data. Genome-wide SNP genotypes for about 65% of the 666 donors were used in a later genetic analysis, which treated that subset as a discovery cohort. All discovery cohort repertoires had been generated on a single sequencing platform. Class I and class II HLA loci were covered by the typing at four-digit resolution. Typing coverage differed by locus: A, B, C, DRB1 and DQB1 were typed in roughly 620-630 donors, DQA1 in about 500, DPA1 in 600 to 610, and DPB1 in approximately 450. Four to six DR-DQ haplotypes were handled as single units for association and clustering, since linkage in the cohort was strong. Across approximately 400 genotyped donors of the cohort, an average of about 250,000 unique TCR beta nucleotide sequences per donor were sequenced, and roughly a sixth of those sequences were non-productive. Findings and caveats that apply to the study as a whole: The only immune exposure information available for the cohort was CMV serostatus. In vitro tests confirmed that a few of the cytomegalovirus-associated TCR beta chains recognize cytomegalovirus antigens. The authors suggested that the approach could potentially be generalized to other disease states and immunological phenotypes. Over 15 rarely observed V segments, including chromosome 9 orphons, were excluded from the earlier analysis of almost 600 of the donors because counts were too low. A further reported finding was that TCR beta sequences accurately predicted the HLA-A and HLA-B alleles for most subjects in the first cohort. Because HLA typing was missing for some donors at each locus, association tests included only the typed subset. Some IMGT-functional V segments, including TRBV6-2 and TRBV6-3, could not be distinguished by the 87-base-pair reads and were therefore excluded. Assigning TCR associations to individual alleles was difficult when HLA alleles, especially DR and DQ, strongly co-occurred. V-gene and J-gene trimming of TCR beta chains was associated with a missense DCLRE1C variant in a later genetic analysis, and the association was replicated in an independent cohort. According to a later analysis, parvovirus B19, influenza, CMV and Epstein-Barr virus appeared linked to several top co-occurrence clusters. In an earlier analysis of several hundred of the donors, most TCR beta V segments were observed in productive rearrangements about 90% or about 30% of the time, broadly matching IMGT annotations. The classifier was reported to diagnose cytomegalovirus status with high specificity and sensitivity in both the original and validation cohorts. A group of highly shared sequence variants was considered likely to be a technical artifact of the sequencing pipeline. Most TCR sequences were observed very rarely across donors, whereas some public TCRs were present in many individuals. A later analysis associated 17,000 or so TCR beta sequences with specific HLA alleles at a false discovery rate of 0.05. In a later analysis, HLA-associated TCR beta chains were found to be more clonally expanded and to have lower generation probabilities than equally common non-associated chains. Only TCR beta chains were sequenced in this cohort, and the absence of alpha or paired-chain data limited detectable features. Linkage disequilibrium might explain the correlated functional status among segregating V segments, but an unknown experimental factor could not be excluded. According to a later genetic analysis, donors in an Asian-associated ancestry cluster had fewer N-insertions in productive TCRs than the roughly 660-donor mean. In a later analysis, TCR association rates were found to vary across HLA loci, with the most associated TCRs seen for DRB1 alleles and the fewest for HLA-C alleles. Most CMV-associated TCR beta chains appeared to be HLA-restricted in a later analysis, and the HLA associations seemed to be driven largely by CMV exposure. In the study, approximately 160 TCR beta chains were listed as associated with cytomegalovirus. The presence/absence analyses assumed that sequencing depth was roughly uniform across donors, and that assumption may not be true.

Libraries were constructed by the immunoSEQ multiplex PCR assay. For the multiplex PCR, a mixture combining 60 forward primers for TCR Vbeta segments and 13 reverse primers for TCR Jbeta segments was used. The CDR3 region of rearranged TCR beta genes was amplified from genomic DNA by a multiplex PCR assay. On the Illumina HiSeq System, the amplified TCR beta libraries were sequenced as 87-base-pair reads. As for how the authors treated the data: A later analysis counted 75 million to 100 million unique TCR beta chains across the 640 or so repertoires, and some 11 million of these chains were shared by at least two donors. A nearest-neighbor algorithm error-corrected the raw reads and collapsed the reads into unique sequences, merging closely related sequences to remove PCR and sequencing errors. CDR3 sequences were aligned to IMGT reference sequences to assign V, D and J gene segments. Each retained sequence needed at least a six-nucleotide match to both a V gene segment and a J gene segment. Rearrangements were classified as productive when the CDR3 lacked stop codons and remained in frame with V and J, and all other rearrangements were classified as non-productive. CDR3 was defined according to IMGT convention as the region running from the second conserved V-encoded cysteine to the conserved J-encoded phenylalanine. In an earlier analysis of more than 550 of the donors, sequences lacking an unambiguous match to a single V gene segment were excluded. In an earlier analysis of several hundred of the donors, V segments were called functional above 56.7% productive rearrangements and were called segregating when the between-donor standard deviation exceeded 5%. To diagnose cytomegalovirus status from the catalog of TCR beta chain sequences, a statistical classification framework was built. In a later analysis, V and J genes were assigned by comparing TCR nucleotide sequences against IMGT/GENE-DB human TR gene sequences. Using the TCRdist pipeline, a later analysis assigned CDR3 sequences along with most-parsimonious VDJ recombination scenarios. In a later analysis, every TCR beta chain was defined by the combination of its CDR3 amino acid sequence and its V-gene family, and reads without a unique V-gene family were dropped. In a later analysis, some 600 highly shared, low-generation-probability nucleotide sequences were removed to address suspected cross-contamination and a sequencing artifact. In a later analysis, a clonal expansion index for each public chain was calculated from normalized within-repertoire ranks of inferred template counts. In a later analysis, generation probabilities were computed using a VDJ recombination model fitted to out-of-frame rearrangements, and the results were checked against IGoR. In a later analysis, TCR-TCR, TCR-HLA and TCR-CMV co-occurrence was scored with hypergeometric tests, and a repertoire-size bias correction was applied to TCR pairs. To estimate false discovery rates, a later analysis permuted the HLA or CMV assignments 20 times. In a later analysis, co-occurring TCRs were grouped using DBSCAN, and TCRdist sequence similarity was added for clustering within HLA-allele-positive subsets. Repertoires with fewer than 30,000 or more than 120,000 public chains were left out of co-occurrence clustering, as were roughly five repertoires with anomalous nucleotide sharing. This immuneACCESS table, as held by TCRdb, lists in-frame sequences with V and J called but not all clones. Of the missing ones, under half trace to an unresolved V gene in checked studies; the others have no known cause. That table furnishes V, J and clone size, whereas the DNA furnished D and trimming. The sample table lists some 210,000 clones, approximately 83% of them with a count of one. About a tenth of the sample lies in the top ten.

The cohort comprised 550 to 700 healthy bone marrow donors. Cohort members were all nominally healthy when sampled, although unrecorded immune exposures were likely present. The donor was CMV seropositive and was included in the group of approximately 310 seropositive cohort members. Each donor provided a peripheral blood sample, and peripheral blood mononuclear cells were used for TCR beta sequencing. Genomic DNA extraction from the blood cell samples was performed with the Qiagen DNeasy Blood Extraction Kit. Per the germline V gene (reference sequence), SEHNR is the CDR1 and FQNEAQ is the CDR2. The CDR3 has 12 amino acids, counting the end cysteine and phenylalanine. The sequence is cut down to CDR3 DNA, 36 bases in frame from base 1. V loses 6 bases, J loses 7 bases, and the germline ends lie 13 bases apart. A few counts support this clone. It has no known antigen specificity. No base quality information exists; no much larger clone differs at one position.

The receptor chain draws on TRBV7-9 and TRBJ2-7, with a tentative D gene TRBD2 over 5 matching bases. Sequencing input: PBMCs. The TCR was taken from a woman aged 50 to 60 in good health and CMV-seropositive. The CDR3 protein sequence reads: CASSSWTDEQYF. The DNA is TGTGCCAGCAGTTCTTGGACTGATGAGCAGTACTTC.